Presented here are 19 T cell receptor beta chains from one specimen sequenced in a study of control samples from healthy donors and cancer patients. TCRdb's copy holds only in-frame clones and misses some; the assay was immunoSEQ multiplex PCR. The data contain roughly 32,000 clones, roughly 86% of them seen just once; the ten biggest clones take up roughly 1.6%. The sample taken for sequencing was PBMCs. The origin of the receptors is a woman aged 40-49 years with lung cancer.

The V call is TRBV27, the J call TRBJ2-3; no clear D gene. CDR3 size: 15 residues. V gave up 1 base and J gave up 6 bases, with 14 bases separating them. Germline CDR1 is MNHEY and CDR2 is SMNVEV (reference sequence). CDR3 protein: CASSLWPAPADTQYF. As DNA, the CDR3 is TGTGCCAGCAGTTTATGGCCAGCCCCCGCGGATACGCAGTATTTT.

The chain employs TRBV5-1 and TRBJ2-7, with a possible D match to TRBD1 (6 bases). The CDR3 is 13 residues long. Trimming stripped 5 bases from V and 2 bases from J, with 11 bases between. Per the germline V gene, CDR1 is SGHRS and CDR2 is YFSETQ. The CDR3 DNA reads TGCGCCAGCAGTTTCGGACAGACCTACGAGCAGTACTTC. It encodes CASSFGQTYEQYF.

The chain employs TRBV9 and TRBJ1-3; D not certain. The length of the CDR3 is 14 residues. Germline lookup yields CDR1 SGDLS and CDR2 YYNGEE. Trimming shortened V by 3 bases and J by 0 bases, and 7 bases separated the two germline ends. CDR3 coding DNA: TGTGCCAGCAGCGAAGGTTCCTCTGGAAACACCATATATTTT. Residues: CASSEGSSGNTIYF.

CDR3 protein: CASSAHKSINEQFF. CDR3 nucleotide sequence: TGTGCCAGCAGCGCTCACAAATCTATTAATGAGCAGTTCTTC. This rearrangement joins TRBV7-9 to TRBJ2-1; D unresolved. With 5 bases removed from V and 7 bases from J, the gap between germline ends came to 15 bases. The CDR3 contains 14 residues. The germline CDR1 and CDR2 sequences are SEHNR and FQNEAQ (reference sequence).

This chain joins TRBV7-9 and TRBJ2-7, with D hard to call. Germline lookup yields CDR1 SEHNR and CDR2 FQNEAQ (reference sequence). The CDR3 is 14 amino acids. With 1 base removed from V and 2 bases from J, the gap between germline ends came to 9 bases. CDR3 coding DNA: TGTGCCAGCAGCTTAGAGGGCGTAACCTACGAGCAGTACTTC. This gives the protein CASSLEGVTYEQYF.

The J gene is TRBJ2-3, the V gene TRBV5-1; possibly TRBD1 or TRBD2 for D (5 bases each). Trimming left V 4 bases short and J 5 bases short, with 17 bases between. There are 15 residues in the CDR3. Per the germline V gene, CDR1 is SGHRS and CDR2 is YFSETQ. CDR3 sequence: CASSKTAELGDTQYF. Written as DNA, the CDR3 is TGCGCCAGCAGCAAGACAGCGGAGTTGGGAGATACGCAGTATTTT.

On this clone: The junction departs from the called germline gene at one end, perhaps through a read error. This chain uses TRBV7-3 with TRBJ2-3, with 11 positions matching TRBD1. The CDR3 covers 13 residues. Germline-derived CDR1 and CDR2 are SGHTA and FQGTGA. This CDR3 is CASSPGTGGSPDF. The CDR3 bases are TGTGCCAGCAGCCCCGGGACAGGGGGTTCCCCGGATTTT. The full variable domain, with the rest looked up from reference TRBV7-3 and TRBJ2-3, is GAGVSQTPSNKVTEKGKYVELRCDPISGHTALYWYRQSLGQGPEFLIYFQGTGAADDSGLPNDRFFAVRPEGSVSTLKIQRTERGDSAVYLCASSPGTGGSPDFGPGTRLTVL.

The chain combines TRBV4-2 with TRBJ2-7; no clear D. The germline CDR1 and CDR2 sequences are LGHNA and YNFKEQ. Trimming removed 0 bases at V and 6 bases at J, with 12 bases between. The CDR3 is 14 amino acids. CDR3 protein: CASSQDRGHREQYF. As DNA, the CDR3 is TGTGCCAGCAGCCAAGATAGAGGCCACCGCGAGCAGTACTTC.

This clone was observed once. The V call is TRBV3-1 (or the pseudogene TRBV3-2), the J call TRBJ2-1; D may be TRBD1 (5 bases). V lost 1 base, J lost 7 bases, and 8 bases lay in between. The CDR3 is 13 amino acids. CDR1 LGHDT and CDR2 YNNKEL come from the germline V gene (reference sequence). The CDR3 DNA reads TGTGCCAGCAGCCAAGTGGCAGGGAATGAGCAGTTCTTC. Protein sequence: CASSQVAGNEQFF.

This sequence joins TRBV12-3 or TRBV12-4 and TRBJ1-3; tentatively, D is TRBD1 (5 bases). The V gene lost 2 bases and the J gene lost 4 bases, with 6 bases spanning the gap. The CDR3 is 13 residues long. CDR3 amino acids: CASSLTGGNTIYF. CDR3 DNA: TGTGCCAGCAGTTTAACAGGAGGAAACACCATATATTTT.

The chain combines TRBV9 with TRBJ2-1; no clear D gene. This CDR3 has 12 residues. Germline CDR1 SGDLS, CDR2 YYNGEE. Trimming left V 4 bases short and J 5 bases short, with 7 bases between. CDR3 sequence reads: CASSPRDNEQFF. In nucleotides, the CDR3 is TGTGCCAGCAGCCCCCGGGACAATGAGCAGTTCTTC.

This clone showed up just a few times. CDR3 DNA sequence: TGTGCCAGTAGTATAGCAACGGCCGGGGGAGTGGATTCACCCCTCCACTTT. It codes for CASSIATAGGVDSPLHF. The chain is built from TRBV19 and TRBJ1-6, with D tentatively TRBD1 (5 bases). The CDR3 runs 17 residues. Trimming cost V 1 base and J 8 bases, with 18 bases left between them. Germline lookup yields CDR1 LNHDA and CDR2 SQIVND (reference sequence).

This chain links TRBV4-3 with TRBJ2-1, with a weak D call TRBD2 (6 bases). Trimming left V 0 bases short and J 2 bases short, with 11 bases between. CDR3 length: 16 amino acids. Per the germline V gene, CDR1 is LGHNA and CDR2 is YSLEER. The CDR3 DNA is TGCGCCAGCAGCCAAGATCAGGGCGGGGCCTACAATGAGCAGTTCTTC. It is translated as CASSQDQGGAYNEQFF.

The CDR3 nucleotides are TGTGCCAGCAGCTTGAGGCCAAACACCGGGGAGCTGTTTTTT. Residues: CASSLRPNTGELFF. The chain employs TRBV7-8 and TRBJ2-2; D ambiguous. The CDR3 covers 14 residues. Germline V CDR1 and CDR2: SGHVS, FQNEAQ. Trimming left V 3 bases short and J 2 bases short, with 7 bases between.

The chain has TRBV7-3 and TRBJ2-2, with TRBD1 identical over 9 bases. The ends lost 4 bases at V and 6 bases at J; junction bases unmatched: 0. The CDR3 spans 13 residues. CDR1 and CDR2 from the germline V gene are SGHTA and FQGTGA. The CDR3 region has the DNA TGTGCCAGCAGCTGGACAGGGGCCGGGGAGCTGTTTTTT. This sequence encodes CASSWTGAGELFF.

The chain joins TRBV15 to TRBJ2-3; 7 bases are a match to TRBD1. The CDR3 has 16 residues. CDR1 is LNHNV and CDR2 is YYDKDF in the germline V gene (reference sequence). The junction had 4 bases not matched to a gene; V was cut back by 0 bases and J by 1 base. The CDR3 sequence: CATSRDQGEGTDTQYF. In nucleotides, the CDR3 is TGTGCCACCAGCAGAGATCAGGGGGAAGGCACAGATACGCAGTATTTT.

The chain couples TRBV2 to TRBJ1-2; D is unclear. V was cut by 8 bases and J by 4 bases, with 14 bases left in between. Germline V gene data show CDR1 as SNHLY and CDR2 as FYNNEI. This CDR3 is 13 amino acids long. The CDR3 here is CASLRFEGYGYTF. CDR3 nucleotides: TGTGCCAGCCTGCGGTTTGAGGGCTATGGCTACACCTTC. Full variable domain (outside the CDR3, taken from reference TRBV2 and TRBJ1-2): EPEVTQTPSHQVTQMGQEVILRCVPISNHLYFYWYRQILGQKVEFLVSFYNNEISEKSEIFDDQFSVERPDGSNFTLKIRSTKLEDSAMYFCASLRFEGYGYTFGSGTRLTVV.

The chain is built from TRBV5-5 and TRBJ2-3, with 8 bases aligning to TRBD1. Germline CDR1 and CDR2: SGHKS and YYEKEE (reference sequence). Unmatched junction bases numbered 12, after V lost 3 bases and J lost 6 bases. The CDR3 loop spans 16 amino acids. CDR3 region: CASSYHDRGATDTQYF. For the CDR3, the DNA is TGTGCCAGCAGCTACCACGACAGGGGCGCGACGGATACGCAGTATTTT.

The gene calls are TRBV9 and TRBJ1-3, with D maybe TRBD1 (5 bases). V lost 0 bases, J lost 0 bases, and 13 bases lay in between. The CDR3 extends over 17 amino acids. In germline, CDR1 is SGDLS, CDR2 YYNGEE. This chain's CDR3 is CASSVGQGPSSGNTIYF. In DNA, the CDR3 is TGTGCCAGCAGCGTAGGCCAGGGTCCTAGCTCTGGAAACACCATATATTTT.